This is a list of T cell receptor beta chains from one sample in a study of T cell repertoires in cytomegalovirus infection. One entry per CDR3 protein, called by TCRdb with MiXCR from the reads. The sample lists a few hundred thousand distinct CDR3 sequences; roughly 15% were seen once. Sample: PBMCs. Every receptor here comes from a human donor in good health (CMV status not recorded). Some clones in this sample may be carry-over from other donors' samples. Each CDR3 is given with its conserved first and last residue. The D gene is left open where the match is weak. Only part of the rows carry a size: once, few, many, or a class if the clone is expanded.

j_gene,abundance,d_gene,v_gene,CDR3nt,CDR3aa
TRBJ2-3,few,.,TRBV6-2/TRBV6-3,TGTGCCAGCAGCACCGGGGTTACGCAGTATTTT,CASSTGVTQYF
TRBJ1-2,few,TRBD1,TRBV3-1,TGTGCCAGCAGCCACAACAGGGGTCATGGCTACACCTTC,CASSHNRGHGYTF
TRBJ1-4,.,.,TRBV12-3/TRBV12-4,TGTGCCAGCAGTTTAGCGCCGGACAGACTTAATGAAAAACTGTTTTTT,CASSLAPDRLNEKLFF
TRBJ1-1,.,.,TRBV28,TGTGCCAGCAGCCTCTTCCTTTGGGGGGCCACTGAAGCTTTCTTT,CASSLFLWGATEAFF
TRBJ1-1,.,.,TRBV9,TGTGCCAGCAGCCCGCACTCCGGGACCCCGAACACTGAAGCTTTCTTT,CASSPHSGTPNTEAFF
TRBJ2-3,many,TRBD1,TRBV7-2,TGTGCCAGCAGCTACCTGGGACAGCGGATGGTTACGCAGTATTTT,CASSYLGQRMVTQYF
TRBJ1-2,many,.,TRBV7-2,TGTGCCAGCAGACTAATGTGGGGCTACACCTTC,CASRLMWGYTF
TRBJ2-5,.,.,TRBV6-6,TGTGCCAGCGGTGTACAAGAGACCCAGTACTTC,CASGVQETQYF
TRBJ2-1,.,TRBD1,TRBV7-3,TGTGCCAGCAGCTTACTCCGGACAGGGGTAATATACAATGAGCAGTTCTTC,CASSLLRTGVIYNEQFF
TRBJ1-1,.,TRBD1,TRBV9,TGTGCCAGCAGCGACCGTCCGGGACAGGGGATGAACACTGAAGCTTTCTTT,CASSDRPGQGMNTEAFF
TRBJ2-3,.,TRBD2,TRBV12-3/TRBV12-4,TGTGCCAGCAGTCTAGCGGGGAGCTTCACAGATACGCAGTATTTT,CASSLAGSFTDTQYF
TRBJ2-1,few,.,TRBV7-2,TGTGCCAGCAGCTTAGTTGTGACTAGCAATGAGCAGTTCTTC,CASSLVVTSNEQFF
TRBJ2-1,many,TRBD1,TRBV7-2,TGTGCCAGCAGCGTGGACAGGGCGAATGAGCAGTTCTTC,CASSVDRANEQFF
TRBJ2-3,many,.,TRBV6-1,TGTGCCACCAGAGACAGCACAGATACGCAGTATTTT,CATRDSTDTQYF
TRBJ2-1,many,.,TRBV12-3/TRBV12-4,TGTGCCAGCAGTTTTAATGAAGGGCATGAAAATGAGCAGTTCTTC,CASSFNEGHENEQFF
TRBJ1-5,many,.,TRBV7-9,TGTGCCAGCAGCTTCCTGGGCAGCAATCAGCCCCAGCATTTT,CASSFLGSNQPQHF
TRBJ1-1,.,.,TRBV7-6,TGTGCCAGCAGCCCGAGTGGGGCAGAAGCTTTCTTT,CASSPSGAEAFF
TRBJ1-5,many,.,TRBV7-2,TGTGCCAGCAGCGCGGTGGACCGATATAGCAATCAGCCCCAGCATTTT,CASSAVDRYSNQPQHF
TRBJ2-1,.,TRBD1,TRBV2,TGTGCCAGCAGCGTAAACCGACAGGGGAGCTCCTACAATGAGCAGTTCTTC,CASSVNRQGSSYNEQFF
TRBJ1-5,.,.,TRBV5-8,TGTGCCAGCAGCTTGCCTCTAACAGCTTATAGCAATCAGCCCCAGCATTTT,CASSLPLTAYSNQPQHF
TRBJ2-7,few,TRBD1,TRBV5-6,TGTGCCAGCAGCTCGGTGGGCTACAGGGGTTCCTACGAGCAGTACTTC,CASSSVGYRGSYEQYF
TRBJ1-5,few,TRBD1,TRBV7-2,TGTGCCAGCAGCTCGGGACAGAGCAATCAGCCCCAGCATTTT,CASSSGQSNQPQHF